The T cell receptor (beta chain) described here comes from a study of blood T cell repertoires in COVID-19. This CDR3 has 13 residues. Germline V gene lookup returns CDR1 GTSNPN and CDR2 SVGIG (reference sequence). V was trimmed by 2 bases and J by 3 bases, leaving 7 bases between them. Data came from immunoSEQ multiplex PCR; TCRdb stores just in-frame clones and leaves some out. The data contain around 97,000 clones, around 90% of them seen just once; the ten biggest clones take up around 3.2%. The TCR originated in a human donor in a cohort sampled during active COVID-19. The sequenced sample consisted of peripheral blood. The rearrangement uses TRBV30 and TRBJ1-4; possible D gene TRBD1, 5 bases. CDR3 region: CAWSRDSNEKLFF. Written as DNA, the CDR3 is TGTGCCTGGAGTCGGGACTCTAATGAAAAACTGTTTTTT.